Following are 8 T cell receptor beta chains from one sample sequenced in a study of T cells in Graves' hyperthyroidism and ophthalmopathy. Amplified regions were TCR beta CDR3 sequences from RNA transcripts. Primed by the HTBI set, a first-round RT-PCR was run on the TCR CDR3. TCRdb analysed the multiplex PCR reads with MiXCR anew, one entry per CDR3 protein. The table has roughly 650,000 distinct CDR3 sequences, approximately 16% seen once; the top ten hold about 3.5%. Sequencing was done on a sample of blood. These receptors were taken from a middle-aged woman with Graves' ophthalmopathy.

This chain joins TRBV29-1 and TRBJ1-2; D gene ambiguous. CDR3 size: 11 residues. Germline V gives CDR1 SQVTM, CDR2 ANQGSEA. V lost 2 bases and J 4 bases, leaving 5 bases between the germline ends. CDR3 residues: CSVEWSYGYTF. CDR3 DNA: TGCAGCGTTGAATGGAGCTATGGCTACACCTTC.

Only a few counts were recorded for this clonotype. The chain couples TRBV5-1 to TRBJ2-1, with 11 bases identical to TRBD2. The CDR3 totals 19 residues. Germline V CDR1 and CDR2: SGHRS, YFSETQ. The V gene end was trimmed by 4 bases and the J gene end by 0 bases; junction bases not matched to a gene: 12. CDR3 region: CASSIGSSGGTGSYNEQFF. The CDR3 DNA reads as TGCGCCAGCAGCATTGGATCTAGCGGGGGGACCGGCTCCTACAATGAGCAGTTCTTC.

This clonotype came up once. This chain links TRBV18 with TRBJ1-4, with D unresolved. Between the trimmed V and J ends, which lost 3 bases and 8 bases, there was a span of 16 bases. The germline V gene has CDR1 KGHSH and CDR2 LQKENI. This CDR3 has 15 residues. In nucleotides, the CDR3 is TGTGCCAGCTCACCGGGGTCCTCTCTGGGGGAAAAACTGTTTTTT. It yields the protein CASSPGSSLGEKLFF.

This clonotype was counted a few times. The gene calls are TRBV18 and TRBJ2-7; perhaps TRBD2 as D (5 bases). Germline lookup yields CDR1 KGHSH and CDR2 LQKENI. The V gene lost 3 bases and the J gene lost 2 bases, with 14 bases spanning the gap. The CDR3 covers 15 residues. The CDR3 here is CASSPGGKPPYEQYF. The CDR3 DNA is TGTGCCAGCTCACCTGGAGGCAAGCCCCCCTACGAGCAGTACTTC.

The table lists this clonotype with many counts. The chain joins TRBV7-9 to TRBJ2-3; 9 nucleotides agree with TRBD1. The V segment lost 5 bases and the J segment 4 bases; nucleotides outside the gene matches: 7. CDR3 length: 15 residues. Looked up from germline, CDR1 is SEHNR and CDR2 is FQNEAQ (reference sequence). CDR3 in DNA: TGTGCCAGCAGCCAGGGACAGGGAATGGCAGATACGCAGTATTTT. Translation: CASSQGQGMADTQYF.

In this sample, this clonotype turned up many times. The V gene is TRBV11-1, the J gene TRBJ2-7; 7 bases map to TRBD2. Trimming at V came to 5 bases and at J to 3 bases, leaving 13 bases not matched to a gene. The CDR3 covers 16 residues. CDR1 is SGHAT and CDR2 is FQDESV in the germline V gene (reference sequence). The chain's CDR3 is CASSLRRAGSLYEQYF. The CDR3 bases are TGTGCCAGCAGCCTACGTCGAGCGGGATCCCTCTACGAGCAGTACTTC.

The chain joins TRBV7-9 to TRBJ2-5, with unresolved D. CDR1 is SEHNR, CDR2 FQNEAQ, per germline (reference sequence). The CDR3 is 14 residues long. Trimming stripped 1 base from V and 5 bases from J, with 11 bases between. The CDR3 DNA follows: TGTGCCAGCAGCTTAGGAGCCTTGACTGAGACCCAGTACTTC. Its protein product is CASSLGALTETQYF.

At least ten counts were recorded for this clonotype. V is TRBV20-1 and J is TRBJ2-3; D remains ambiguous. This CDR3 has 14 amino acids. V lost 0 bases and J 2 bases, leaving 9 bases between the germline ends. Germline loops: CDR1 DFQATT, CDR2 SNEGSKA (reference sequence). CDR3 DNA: TGCAGTGCTAGAGAGAGGCAGCCCACAGATACGCAGTATTTT. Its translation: CSARERQPTDTQYF.